This TCR beta chain was identified during a study of blood T cell repertoires in COVID-19. The CDR3 consists of 16 residues. V was trimmed by 2 bases and J by 0 bases, leaving 11 bases between them. CDR1 is SGHDT, CDR2 YYEEEE, per germline. Residents of about two dozen US areas, aged about 18 to 95 years, made up the participants. Participants had their cohort set by participant-reported clinical history. Profiling relied on immunoSEQ multiplex PCR, and the TCRdb table lists in-frame clones only, not all of them. In the table there are fewer than 300,000 clones, 80% to 90% of which are singletons. This receptor was obtained from a middle-aged man who had recovered from COVID-19. The V and J genes are TRBV5-6 and TRBJ1-4; a possible D gene is TRBD1 (6 bases). The sequenced sample was PBMCs or T cells enriched from blood (not recorded which). CDR3 sequence: CASSFGYRATNEKLFF. The CDR3 region has the DNA TGTGCCAGCAGCTTTGGTTACAGGGCAACTAATGAAAAACTGTTTTTT. Full variable domain (remainder filled in from reference TRBV5-6 and TRBJ1-4): DAGVTQSPTHLIKTRGQQVTLRCSPKSGHDTVSWYQQALGQGPQFIFQYYEEEERQRGNFPDRFSGHQFPNYSSELNVNALLLGDSALYLCASSFGYRATNEKLFFGSGTQLSVL.